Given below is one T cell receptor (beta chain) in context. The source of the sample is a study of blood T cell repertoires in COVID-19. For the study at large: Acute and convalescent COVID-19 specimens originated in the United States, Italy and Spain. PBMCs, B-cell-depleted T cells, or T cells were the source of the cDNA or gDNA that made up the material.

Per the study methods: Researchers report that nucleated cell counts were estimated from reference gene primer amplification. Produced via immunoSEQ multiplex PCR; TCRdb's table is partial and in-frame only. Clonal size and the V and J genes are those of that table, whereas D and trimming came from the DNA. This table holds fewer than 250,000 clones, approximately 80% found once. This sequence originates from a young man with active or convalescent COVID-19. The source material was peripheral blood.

In nucleotides, the CDR3 is TGTGCCAGCAGCCAAGGTAGGGGTGATGGCAATCAGCCCCAGCATTTT. Translated: CASSQGRGDGNQPQHF. The chain couples TRBV4-2 to TRBJ1-5; D is perhaps TRBD1 (5 bases). Looked up from germline, CDR1 is LGHNA and CDR2 is YNFKEQ. This CDR3 has 16 residues. V was cut by 1 base and J by 2 bases, with 12 bases left in between.